This T cell receptor (beta chain) was captured by sequencing in a study of shared clonotypes between healthy human individuals (dated by TCRdb to about 2020). As for the study more broadly: Two women and three men aged 18 to 49 years were included in the cohort. Libraries were prepared and TCR repertoires were sequenced by different laboratories using diverse techniques, in order to increase sequencing depth and limit assay-specific biases. To estimate repertoire size and how much clonotypes are shared between individuals, the study performed deep sequencing of blood TCR repertoires from roughly five healthy adults. Each donor's leukapheresis produced roughly between roughly 0.85 and 9.5 billion PBMCs. For each donor, three plates each were used for CD4 naive and CD4 memory, two plates were used for CD8 naive, and one plate was used for CD8 memory. Points the paper makes about the study in general: Even with the large sequencing depth, rarefaction of the sorted-subset datasets indicated that sequencing was incomplete. Because the study included a small number of donors, the genetic and exposure-history diversity represented was limited. Estimated clonotype richness was generally larger for naive than for memory subsets. Sampling was restricted to blood, and TCR repertoires in tissue are likely to differ from TCR repertoires in blood. Compared with non-shared clonotypes, the clonotypes found in all four sorted-subset donors had higher generation probabilities. When several donors were compared, the shared fraction of clonotypes was 5% to 6.5% for naive CD4, 3.5% to 4% for naive CD8, more than 2% for memory CD4, and less than 0.5% for memory CD8. Pairwise subsampling led to the expectation that sequencing depth would affect the degree of clonotype sharing among donors.

Donors were healthy HIV-negative adults with no recently reported acute infections or vaccinations. Every donor was a Caucasian adult residing in Nashville, Tennessee, USA. CD4+ T cells were enriched by magnetic negative selection; naive cells were then positively selected on CD45RA, and the negative fraction formed the memory subset. Blood was collected by leukapheresis, and PBMCs were isolated by Ficoll-Histopaque density gradient centrifugation and then cryopreserved in liquid nitrogen vapor phase. Analytical flow cytometry was used to check the purity and quantity of each magnetically sorted T cell population. Genomic DNA was isolated from every sorted fraction and measured by UV absorbance on a Nanodrop 2000c. The junction shows trimming of 7 bases on V and 13 bases on J, and the gene matches do not reach 12 bases of it. Reading from cysteine to phenylalanine, the CDR3 counts 12 amino acids. The entry retains the CDR3 DNA only, 36 bases that are in frame from base 1. The germline V gene gives CDR1 as SNHLY and CDR2 as FYNNEI.

Notes on this clone: Its antigen remains undetermined. No per-base quality is available; no much larger clone lies one base away.

Using the deep immunoSEQ assay, multiplex PCR amplified TCR CDR3 regions from genomic DNA. Extracted genomic DNA from each cell subset was spread evenly across all wells of several immunoSEQ 96-well plates, with each plate serving as a replicate. For sorted subsets, around 0.2 ug of genomic DNA, equivalent to 30,000 or so T cell genomes, went into each replicate PCR. Purified libraries were measured with a Qubit 3.0 fluorometer, size-checked on a Bioanalyzer 2100, and measured again with the KAPA Library Quantification kit. Each immunoSEQ 96-well plate was sequenced on its own single-read 150-cycle Illumina NextSeq 550 flow cell. The study's processing was this. Because only junctional sequences without quality scores were contained in the immunoSEQ output, filtering matching that applied to full-length reads could not be performed. To assign V/J genes and CDR3, sequences were annotated using PyIR, a Python wrapper for IgBLAST v1.9, with IMGT germline references. Any read was removed if the V/J assignment was weak (E-value above 1e-6), the CDR3 was missing, or the read contained stop codons, out-of-frame junctions, or ambiguous translated residues. A V3J clonotype was defined by an identical inferred V gene, J gene, and CDR3 amino acid sequence. Percentage overlap between repertoires was calculated by dividing the number of shared unique clonotypes by the size of the smaller repertoire. RTK rarefaction, the Chao1 estimator, and Recon v2.1 estimates of unobserved clonotypes were used to assess repertoire richness. For all TCRbeta clonotypes obtained by the gDNA method from a handful of donors, generation probabilities were computed with OLGA. Here the immuneACCESS table is served through TCRdb, limited to in-frame sequences with V and J called. Missing clones are a known gap in these copies; in checked studies unresolved V genes cover under half, and the rest lacks a known reason. For V, J and clone size, that table is used; D and trimming come from the DNA. For this sample the table gives over 850,000 clones, of which around 78% were detected only once. In total, the top ten clones hold roughly 0.56% of the sample.

This TCR derives from a man between 18 and 29 years old in good health. Some clones in this sample may be carry-over from other donors' samples. Material: memory CD4+ T cells from PBMCs. The sample's cell subset or site label, in plain terms: CD45RA-negative fraction. The receptor chain draws on TRBV2 and TRBJ1-2; TRBD1 matches 7 bases in the middle. CDR3 loop: CASNGEAGGPTF. The DNA is as follows: TGTGCCAGCAACGGAGAAGCAGGGGGGCCCACCTTC.